This T cell receptor beta chain was identified during a study of blood T cell repertoires in COVID-19 (dated by TCRdb to the early 2020s). For the wider study: Samples covering the acute and convalescent phases of COVID-19 were provided by collaborators in the United States, Italy and Spain. The prospective study material was composed of cDNA or gDNA derived from T cells, B-cell-depleted T cells, or PBMCs. Deeply sampled blood TCRbeta repertoires from subjects exposed to, actively infected with, or recovered from COVID-19 were included in the dataset. A freely available public database, intended as a resource for researchers studying the immune response to SARS-CoV-2, is where the repertoires were released. The samples were drawn from the first 160 participants of the ongoing ImmuneRACE study and from 950 to 1,500 subjects provided by 6 global collaborators. Nearly every sample came with metadata listing a de-identified subject ID, COVID-19 status, age in years and sex. Where HLA class I and class II types were available, the types were taken from metadata supplied by the sample provider, not from assay-based typing. General study outcomes and caveats: Clinical and demographic metadata were provided uncurated, with the amount varying by source and participant.

For this clone: No cognate antigen has been identified for it. Base qualities are not recorded, but no much larger clone differs from it by a single base.

The CDR1 and CDR2 encoded by the germline V gene are SGHTA and FQGTGA. V is pruned by 6 bases and J by 3 bases, leaving 8 bases of the junction without a gene match. From the cysteine up to the phenylalanine, the CDR3 has a length of 16 residues. Only the CDR3 portion is preserved as DNA: 48 bases, with reading frame beginning at the first base. In Seattle, one collaborating source enrolled patients while the infection was active and tracked those patients longitudinally over the course of disease. Whole blood was collected in K2EDTA tubes by collaborating institutions according to the institutions' own protocols. For TCRbeta analysis, collaborator samples were shipped as frozen whole blood, as isolated PBMCs, or as DNA extracted from either sample type. The immunoSEQ Assay, a bias-controlled multiplex PCR, was used to amplify TCRbeta CDR3 regions from genomic DNA. On the study's bioinformatics: Nucleated cell counts per sample were estimated from amplification of reference gene primers within the assay. To quantify the absolute abundance of each unique TCRbeta CDR3 rearrangement, sequence reads were collapsed and filtered. For each sample, productive Simpson clonality was calculated as the square root of Simpson's diversity index over productive rearrangements. Drawn from immuneACCESS, this table holds only the in-frame rearrangements with V and J called that TCRdb kept. Clones are partly lost; checked studies trace under half to an unresolved V gene and leave the rest unexplained. V and J calls plus clone size are reproduced from that table; the DNA served to infer D and trimming. Counted in this sample were roughly 480,000 clones; 80% to 90% of them appeared once. Together, the top ten hold roughly 0.84% of the sample.

The origin of this receptor is a man aged 18-30 years with COVID-19, enrolled during active disease. The sequence links TRBV7-3 to TRBJ2-2, with TRBD1 matching 9 junction bases. Source material: peripheral blood. Read as DNA, the sequence is TGTGCCAGCAGAACCGGACAGGGGACCGACACCGGGGAGCTGTTTTTT. This codes for CASRTGQGTDTGELFF.